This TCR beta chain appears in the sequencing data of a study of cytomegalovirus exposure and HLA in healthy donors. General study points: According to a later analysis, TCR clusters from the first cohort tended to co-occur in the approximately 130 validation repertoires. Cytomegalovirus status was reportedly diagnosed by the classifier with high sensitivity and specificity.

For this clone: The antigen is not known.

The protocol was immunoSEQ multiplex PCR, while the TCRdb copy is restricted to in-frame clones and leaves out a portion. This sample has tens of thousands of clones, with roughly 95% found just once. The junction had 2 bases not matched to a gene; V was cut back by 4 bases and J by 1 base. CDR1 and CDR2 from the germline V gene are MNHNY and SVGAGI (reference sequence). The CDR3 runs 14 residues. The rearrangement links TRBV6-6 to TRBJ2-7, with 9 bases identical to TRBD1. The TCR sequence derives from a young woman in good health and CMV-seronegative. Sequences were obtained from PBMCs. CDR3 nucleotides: TGTGCCAGCAGTTTCGGACAGGGGTCCTACGAGCAGTACTTC. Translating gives CASSFGQGSYEQYF.